Presented here are 8 T cell receptor beta chains from one specimen sequenced in a study of blood T cell repertoires in COVID-19. The repertoire was sequenced with immunoSEQ multiplex PCR; TCRdb's copy has only in-frame clones and lacks some. The table lists about 170,000 clones, less than 85% of them singletons. The sequenced material came from peripheral blood. The receptors derive from a human donor with acute or convalescent COVID-19. The donor label of this sample is uncertain.

The chain has TRBV2 and TRBJ1-2; 7 bases align to TRBD1. The CDR3 is 14 residues long. In germline, CDR1 is SNHLY, CDR2 FYNNEI. V lost 6 bases to trimming and J lost 2 bases; unmatched junction nucleotides: 6. CDR3 amino acids: CASSPTGLNYGYTF. CDR3 in DNA: TGTGCCAGCAGCCCGACAGGGTTAAACTATGGCTACACCTTC.

V usage is TRBV19 and J usage is TRBJ2-2, with 8 bases aligning to TRBD1. This CDR3 is built from 15 residues. The trim removed 6 bases at V and 5 bases at J, leaving 8 bases unmatched. CDR1 and CDR2 from the germline V gene are LNHDA and SQIVND (reference sequence). DNA of the CDR3: TGTGCCAGTAGCCTGGACAGGGCCAGGACCGGGGAGCTGTTTTTT. This codes for CASSLDRARTGELFF.

This CDR3 is CAWSVSGPGANVLTF. The CDR3 DNA follows: TGTGCCTGGAGTGTATCAGGGCCTGGGGCCAACGTCCTGACTTTC. The chain uses TRBV30 and TRBJ2-6; tentatively, D is TRBD1 (5 bases). Germline CDR1 is GTSNPN and CDR2 is SVGIG (reference sequence). V lost 0 bases and J lost 2, with 8 bases in between. This CDR3 has 15 residues.

The chain is built from TRBV12-3 or TRBV12-4 and TRBJ1-2; TRBD1 matches 8 bases. Trimming took 6 bases from V and 7 from J; bases not matched to a gene: 7. This CDR3 contains 13 residues. The CDR3 sequence is CASSRQGIGGYTF. The CDR3 DNA sequence: TGTGCCAGCAGCCGACAGGGGATCGGTGGCTACACCTTC.

The chain has TRBV7-9 and TRBJ2-1; TRBD2 aligns across 10 bases. V trimming: 0 bases; J trimming: 10 bases; junction bases outside the gene matches: 9. Per germline, CDR1 SEHNR and CDR2 FQNEAQ (reference sequence). CDR3 length equals 16 residues. CDR3 in amino acids: CASSLAQASGGTEQFF. For the CDR3, the DNA is TGTGCCAGCAGCTTAGCGCAAGCTAGCGGGGGCACCGAGCAGTTCTTC.

The chain employs TRBV2 and TRBJ1-4; 11 nucleotides match TRBD1. This CDR3 is built from 13 residues. The V segment lost 7 bases and the J segment 13 bases; nucleotides outside the gene matches: 8. The germline CDR1 and CDR2 sequences are SNHLY and FYNNEI. The CDR3 spells CASNEDRGPLLFF. The CDR3 nucleotides read TGTGCCAGCAACGAGGACAGGGGGCCTCTACTGTTTTTT.

This clone occurred once. The chain has TRBV11-2 and TRBJ1-1; TRBD1 might be the D (5 bases). In germline, CDR1 is SGHAT, CDR2 FQNNGV. This CDR3 is built from 14 residues. The V gene lost 3 bases and the J gene lost 6 bases, with 14 bases spanning the gap. The CDR3 sequence is CASSFGGGRAEAFF. The CDR3 coding sequence is TGTGCCAGCAGCTTTGGTGGGGGGAGGGCTGAAGCTTTCTTT.

J is TRBJ1-1 and V is TRBV11-3; D not resolved. Germline values: CDR1 SGHNT, CDR2 YENEEA. The CDR3 loop spans 11 amino acids. The V end was cut by 8 bases, the J end by 5 bases, with 9 bases between. The CDR3 loop reads CASSDGTEAFF. The CDR3 nucleotides read TGTGCCAGCTCCGACGGGACTGAAGCTTTCTTT.